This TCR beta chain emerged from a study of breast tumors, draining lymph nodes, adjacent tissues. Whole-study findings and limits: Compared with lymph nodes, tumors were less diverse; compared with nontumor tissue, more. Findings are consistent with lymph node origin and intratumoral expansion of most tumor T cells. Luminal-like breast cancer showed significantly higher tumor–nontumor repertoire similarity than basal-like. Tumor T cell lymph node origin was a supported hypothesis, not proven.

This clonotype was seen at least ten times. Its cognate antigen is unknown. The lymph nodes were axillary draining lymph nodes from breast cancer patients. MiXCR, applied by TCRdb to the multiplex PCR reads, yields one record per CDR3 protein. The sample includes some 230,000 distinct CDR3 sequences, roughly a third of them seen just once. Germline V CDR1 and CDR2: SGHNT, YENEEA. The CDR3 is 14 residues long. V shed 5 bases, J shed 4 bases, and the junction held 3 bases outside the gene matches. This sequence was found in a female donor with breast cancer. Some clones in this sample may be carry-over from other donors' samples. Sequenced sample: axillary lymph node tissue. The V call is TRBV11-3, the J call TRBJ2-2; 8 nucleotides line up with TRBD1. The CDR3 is CASSQQGGTGELFF. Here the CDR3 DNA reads TGTGCCAGCAGCCAACAGGGGGGCACCGGGGAGCTGTTTTTT. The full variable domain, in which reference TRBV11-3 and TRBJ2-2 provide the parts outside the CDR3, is EAGVVQSPRYKIIEKKQPVAFWCNPISGHNTLYWYLQNLGQGPELLIRYENEEAVDDSQLPKDRFSAERLKGVDSTLKIQPAELGDSAVYLCASSQQGGTGELFFGEGSRLTVL.